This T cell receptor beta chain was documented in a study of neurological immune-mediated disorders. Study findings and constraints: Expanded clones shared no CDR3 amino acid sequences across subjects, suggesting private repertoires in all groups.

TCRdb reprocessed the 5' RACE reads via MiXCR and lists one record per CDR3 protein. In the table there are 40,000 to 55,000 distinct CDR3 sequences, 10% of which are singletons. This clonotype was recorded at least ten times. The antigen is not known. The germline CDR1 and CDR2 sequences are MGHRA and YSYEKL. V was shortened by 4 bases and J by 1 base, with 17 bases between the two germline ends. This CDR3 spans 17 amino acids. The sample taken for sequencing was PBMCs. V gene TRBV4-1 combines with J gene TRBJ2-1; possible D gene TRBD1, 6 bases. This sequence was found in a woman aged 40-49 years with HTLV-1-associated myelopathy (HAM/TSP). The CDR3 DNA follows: TGCGCCAGCAGCCCAGAAACAGGGATGGGGTCCTACAATGAGCAGTTCTTC. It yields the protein CASSPETGMGSYNEQFF.